This TCR beta chain came from a study of blood T cell repertoires in COVID-19. The overall study: COVID-19 samples, acute and convalescent, were from the United States, Italy and Spain. From T cells, B-cell-depleted T cells, or PBMCs came the material, which was cDNA or gDNA.

Authors' processing steps: Amplifying reference gene primers gave estimates of nucleated cell counts. The data were produced by immunoSEQ multiplex PCR, yet TCRdb's version contains in-frame clones alone and is incomplete. That table furnishes V, J and clone size, whereas the DNA furnished D and trimming. The table records some 210,000 clones, about 89% of them present only once. The count of this clone is one. V lost 0 bases and J lost 7, with 9 bases in between. The CDR3 spans 15 residues. Per the germline V gene, CDR1 is KGHDR and CDR2 is SFDVKD. This chain joins TRBV24-1 and TRBJ1-6, with D possibly TRBD1 on 6 matching bases. Sequenced input: peripheral blood. The receptor was isolated from a woman aged 35 to 49 with acute or convalescent COVID-19. This chain's CDR3 is CATSDLYRGNSPLHF. In DNA form, the CDR3 reads TGTGCCACCAGTGATTTGTATAGGGGGAATTCACCCCTCCACTTT.